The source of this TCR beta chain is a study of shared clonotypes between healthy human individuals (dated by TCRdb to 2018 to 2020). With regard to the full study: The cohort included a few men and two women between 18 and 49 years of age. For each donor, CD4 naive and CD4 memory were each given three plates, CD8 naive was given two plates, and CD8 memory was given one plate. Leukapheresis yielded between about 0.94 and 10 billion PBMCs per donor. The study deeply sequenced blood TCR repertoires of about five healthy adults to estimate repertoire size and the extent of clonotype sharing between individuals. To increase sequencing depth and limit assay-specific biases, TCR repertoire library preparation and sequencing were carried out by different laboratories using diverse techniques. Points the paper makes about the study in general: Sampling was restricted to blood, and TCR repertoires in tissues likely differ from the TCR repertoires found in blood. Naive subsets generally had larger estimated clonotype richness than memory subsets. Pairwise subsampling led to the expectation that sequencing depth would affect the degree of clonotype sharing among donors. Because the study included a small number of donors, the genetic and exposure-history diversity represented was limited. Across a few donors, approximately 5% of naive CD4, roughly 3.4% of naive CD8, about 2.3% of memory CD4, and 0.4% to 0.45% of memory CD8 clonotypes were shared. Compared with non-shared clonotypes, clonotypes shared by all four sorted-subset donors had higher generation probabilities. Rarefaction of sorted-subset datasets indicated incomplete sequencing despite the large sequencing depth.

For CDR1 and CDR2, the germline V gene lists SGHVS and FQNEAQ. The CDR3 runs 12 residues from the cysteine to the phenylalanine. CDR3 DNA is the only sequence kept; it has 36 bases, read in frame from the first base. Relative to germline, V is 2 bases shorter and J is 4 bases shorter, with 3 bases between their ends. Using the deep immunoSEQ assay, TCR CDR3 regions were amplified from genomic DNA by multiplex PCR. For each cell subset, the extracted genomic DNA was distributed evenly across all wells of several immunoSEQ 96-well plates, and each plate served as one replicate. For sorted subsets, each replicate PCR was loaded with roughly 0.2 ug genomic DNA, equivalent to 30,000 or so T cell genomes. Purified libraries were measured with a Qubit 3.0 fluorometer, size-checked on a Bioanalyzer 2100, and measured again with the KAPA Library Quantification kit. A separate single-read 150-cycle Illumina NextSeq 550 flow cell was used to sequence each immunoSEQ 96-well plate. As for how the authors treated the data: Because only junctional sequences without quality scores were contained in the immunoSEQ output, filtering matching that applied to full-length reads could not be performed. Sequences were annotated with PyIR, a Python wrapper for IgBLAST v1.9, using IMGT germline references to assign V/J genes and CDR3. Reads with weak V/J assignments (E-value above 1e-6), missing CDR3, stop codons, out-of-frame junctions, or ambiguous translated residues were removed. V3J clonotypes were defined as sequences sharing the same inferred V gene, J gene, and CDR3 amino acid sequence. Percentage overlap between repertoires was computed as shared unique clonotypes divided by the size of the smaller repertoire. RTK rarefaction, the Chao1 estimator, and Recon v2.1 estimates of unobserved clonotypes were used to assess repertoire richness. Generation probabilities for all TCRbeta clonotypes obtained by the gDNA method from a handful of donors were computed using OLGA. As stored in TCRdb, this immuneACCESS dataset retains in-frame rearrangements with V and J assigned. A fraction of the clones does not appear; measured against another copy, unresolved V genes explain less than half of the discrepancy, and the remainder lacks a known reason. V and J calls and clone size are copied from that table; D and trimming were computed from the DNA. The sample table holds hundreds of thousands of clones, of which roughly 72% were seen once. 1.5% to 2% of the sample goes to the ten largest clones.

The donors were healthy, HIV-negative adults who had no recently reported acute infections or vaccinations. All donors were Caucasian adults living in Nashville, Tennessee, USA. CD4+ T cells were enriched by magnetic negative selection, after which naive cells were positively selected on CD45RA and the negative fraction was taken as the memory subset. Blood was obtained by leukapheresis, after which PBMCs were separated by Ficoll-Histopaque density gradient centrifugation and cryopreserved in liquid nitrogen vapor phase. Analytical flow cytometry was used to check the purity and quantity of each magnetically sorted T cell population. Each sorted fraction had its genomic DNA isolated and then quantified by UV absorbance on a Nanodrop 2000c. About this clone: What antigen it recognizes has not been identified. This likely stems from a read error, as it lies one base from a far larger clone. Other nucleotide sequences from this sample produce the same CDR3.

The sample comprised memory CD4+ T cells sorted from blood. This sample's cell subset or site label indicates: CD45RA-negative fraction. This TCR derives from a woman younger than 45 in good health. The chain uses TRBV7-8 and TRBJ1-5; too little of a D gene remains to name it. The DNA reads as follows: TGTGCCAGCAGCTTACTGAATCAGCCCCAGCATTTT. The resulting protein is CASSLLNQPQHF.